The 18 T cell receptor beta chains in this list originate from one sample, sequenced in a study of blood T cell repertoires in COVID-19. TCRdb keeps only in-frame clones here, not all; method: immunoSEQ multiplex PCR. The sample consists of under 300,000 clones, about 87% of them appearing once. The sample consisted of peripheral blood. These receptors were taken from a woman in her 70s with active or convalescent COVID-19.

This chain joins TRBV9 and TRBJ1-1, with D unresolved. The germline V gene has CDR1 SGDLS and CDR2 YYNGEE. CDR3 length: 14 residues. V lost 5 bases and J lost 0, with 11 bases in between. The CDR3: CASSEAFMNTEAFF. The CDR3 bases are TGTGCCAGCAGTGAGGCCTTCATGAACACTGAAGCTTTCTTT.

CDR3 nucleotides: TGTGCCAGCAGCCCCCGCGACCCTGGAGGTTCACCCCTCCACTTT. It is translated as CASSPRDPGGSPLHF. This chain connects TRBV5-5 to TRBJ1-6; no clear D gene. The CDR3 has 15 amino acids. The V and J ends lost 4 bases and 9 bases respectively, with 17 bases between them. Germline values: CDR1 SGHKS, CDR2 YYEKEE (reference sequence).

The CDR3: CASSPDRAHGYTF. CDR3 nucleotides: TGTGCCAGCAGCCCAGACAGGGCCCATGGCTACACCTTC. The rearrangement links TRBV11-2 to TRBJ1-2; 7 bases map to TRBD1. V lost 5 bases and J lost 6; bases outside the gene matches: 6. CDR1 and CDR2 (germline): SGHAT, FQNNGV. The CDR3 extends over 13 amino acids.

The genes are TRBV7-2 and TRBJ2-3; tentatively, D is TRBD1 (6 bases). The CDR3 sequence is 15 residues long. Between the trimmed V and J ends, which lost 5 bases and 6 bases, there was a span of 18 bases. Per the germline V gene, CDR1 is SGHTA and CDR2 is FQGNSA. The CDR3 region is CASSPRGTGLDTQYF. DNA of the CDR3: TGTGCCAGCAGCCCCCGAGGTACAGGGTTGGATACGCAGTATTTT.

The chain recombines TRBV7-9 with TRBJ1-2, with TRBD1 identical over 8 bases. V shed 5 bases and J 8 bases; nucleotides not matched to a gene: 7. This CDR3 is built from 13 residues. From germline, CDR1 is SEHNR and CDR2 FQNEAQ (reference sequence). The CDR3 reads CASSLTGEEGYTF. The CDR3 DNA reads as TGTGCCAGCAGCCTGACAGGGGAGGAAGGCTACACCTTC.

The V call is TRBV7-2, the J call TRBJ2-5, with 8 positions matching TRBD2. Germline V CDR1 and CDR2: SGHTA, FQGNSA. With V trimmed by 7 bases and J by 4 bases, 11 bases remained unmatched. This CDR3 has 15 residues. CDR3 DNA sequence: TGTGCCAGCACCTCGGGGGGGGGAATTCCAGAGACCCAGTACTTC. Translated, it gives CASTSGGGIPETQYF.

The V and J genes are TRBV19 and TRBJ1-1; D unresolved. The CDR3 has 12 amino acids. V lost 5 bases to trimming and J lost 10 bases, with 14 bases between them. The germline CDR1 and CDR2 sequences are LNHDA and SQIVND (reference sequence). CDR3 protein: CASSPREGRAFF. CDR3 nucleotide sequence: TGTGCCAGTAGTCCCCGCGAGGGTCGAGCTTTCTTT.

The chain joins TRBV29-1 to TRBJ2-7, with a tentative D call TRBD2 (8 bases). Trimming removed 6 bases at V and 2 bases at J, with 17 bases between. The CDR3 totals 14 residues. Germline V CDR1 and CDR2: SQVTM, ANQGSEA. CDR3 sequence: CSVGQAGGTYEQYF. The CDR3 DNA reads as TGCAGCGTAGGACAGGCGGGGGGAACCTACGAGCAGTACTTC.

This chain links TRBV6-2 or TRBV6-3 with TRBJ1-5; weak D call: TRBD1 (6 bases). V lost 4 bases and J 11 bases, leaving 15 bases between the germline ends. The CDR3 is 13 residues long. CDR1 is MNHEY, CDR2 SVGEGT, per germline. The CDR3 is CASSFGQPLTQHF. The CDR3 nucleotides are TGTGCCAGCAGTTTCGGACAGCCCCTGACCCAGCATTTT.

This sequence joins TRBV19 and TRBJ1-3; no definite D call. Germline loops: CDR1 LNHDA, CDR2 SQIVND (reference sequence). The CDR3 sequence is 17 residues long. V was trimmed by 5 bases and J by 2 bases, leaving 19 bases between them. In DNA, the CDR3 is TGTGCCAGTAGTGAGGCCATGGAGGCGGCGGCTGGAAACACCATATATTTT. As protein: CASSEAMEAAAGNTIYF.

The rearrangement joins TRBV29-1 to TRBJ1-2; D unresolved. The CDR3 extends over 11 amino acids. V was cut by 4 bases and J by 2 bases, with 5 bases left in between. Germline loops: CDR1 SQVTM, CDR2 ANQGSEA. Written as DNA, the CDR3 is TGCAGCGTTGGGGCAAACTATGGCTACACCTTC. As protein: CSVGANYGYTF.

The chain has TRBV6-5 and TRBJ2-7; 11 bases are shared with TRBD1. V lost 4 bases, J lost 6 bases, and 5 bases stayed unmatched. Germline V gene sequence: CDR1 MNHEY, CDR2 SVGAGI. The CDR3 extends over 14 amino acids. The CDR3 DNA reads TGTGCCAGCAGTTCCGGGACAGGGGGTTTCGAGCAGTACTTC. Translation gives CASSSGTGGFEQYF.

The chain combines TRBV4-3 with TRBJ1-1; tentative D call: TRBD1 (5 bases). Germline V CDR1 and CDR2: LGHNA, YSLEER. V was shortened by 7 bases and J by 7 bases, with 25 bases between the two germline ends. The CDR3 is made up of 16 amino acids. The CDR3 DNA follows: TGCGCCAGCACCGCAACGACCGGGCAGGGAATAGATGAAGCTTTCTTT. This codes for CASTATTGQGIDEAFF.

The V gene is TRBV7-9, the J gene TRBJ1-4, with 9 bases matching TRBD1. With 4 bases clipped from V and 5 bases from J, the junction kept 17 bases outside the gene matches. The CDR3 spans 19 residues. Per the germline V gene, CDR1 is SEHNR and CDR2 is FQNEAQ (reference sequence). CDR3 sequence reads: CASSSPPGQGNIGNEKLFF. CDR3 in DNA: TGTGCCAGCAGCTCTCCTCCGGGACAGGGCAACATAGGGAATGAAAAACTGTTTTTT. Drawing the rest from reference TRBV7-9 and TRBJ1-4, the complete variable domain is DTGVSQNPRHKITKRGQNVTFRCDPISEHNRLYWYRQTLGQGPEFLTYFQNEAQLEKSRLLSDRFSAERPKGSFSTLEIQRTEQGDSAMYLCASSSPPGQGNIGNEKLFFGSGTQLSVL.

With respect to this clone: Other nucleotide sequences in the sample specify the same CDR3. The CDR3 DNA reads TGTGCCAGCTCACCTCGACAGACCTATAATTCACCCCTCCACTTT. Encoded protein: CASSPRQTYNSPLHF. The chain carries TRBV18 and TRBJ1-6; maybe TRBD1 (5 bases). With 3 bases removed from V and 2 bases from J, the gap between germline ends came to 8 bases. The CDR3 contains 15 residues. CDR1 is KGHSH and CDR2 is LQKENI in the germline V gene.

The chain couples TRBV7-2 to TRBJ2-2, with a possible D match to TRBD2 (7 bases). Germline loops: CDR1 SGHTA, CDR2 FQGNSA. The CDR3 is made up of 16 amino acids. With 5 bases removed from V and 2 bases from J, the gap between germline ends came to 15 bases. CDR3 sequence reads: CASSVPGGPNTGELFF. The DNA of the CDR3 is TGTGCCAGCAGCGTCCCCGGGGGGCCAAACACCGGGGAGCTGTTTTTT.

The chain couples TRBV5-6 to TRBJ2-5; 9 nucleotides align to TRBD1. The CDR3 spans 16 residues. The germline V gene encodes CDR1 SGHDT and CDR2 YYEEEE. J gave up 5 bases and V 2 bases, and 10 bases lay outside the gene matches. The CDR3 region is CASSLRGGTGKETQYF. DNA for the CDR3: TGTGCCAGCAGCTTACGAGGCGGGACAGGGAAGGAGACCCAGTACTTC.

Comment on this clone: One end of the junction is discordant with germline, which a read error may explain. The rearrangement links TRBV18 to TRBJ2-7; 7 bases agree with TRBD1. Germline V CDR1 and CDR2: KGHSH, LQKENI. This CDR3 contains 15 residues. DNA of the CDR3: TGTGCCAGCTCACCAGAGTACAGGGGTCCCTACAAGCAGTACTTC. Encoded protein: CASSPEYRGPYKQYF.